This record covers a single TCR beta chain. Assay used: immunoSEQ multiplex PCR; TCRdb lists only in-frame clones, some missing. In the table there are about 100,000 clones, 68% of which are singletons. The sample comes from a study of shared clonotypes between healthy human individuals. Germline V gene lookup returns CDR1 SGHTA and CDR2 FQGTGA. V lost 4 bases and J 6 bases, leaving 13 bases between the germline ends. The CDR3 length is 13 residues. The chain is built from TRBV7-3 and TRBJ2-7; D is perhaps TRBD1 (6 bases). The receptor's source is a man aged 25-45 years in good health. Sample: memory CD8+ T cells sorted from blood. Subset described: CD45RO+ cells pooled with CCR7-negative TemRA cells. This chain's CDR3 is CASSSEQGSEQYF. The CDR3 DNA reads as TGTGCCAGCAGCTCGGAACAGGGATCCGAGCAGTACTTC.